One and the same sample provided the 3 T cell receptor beta chains below, sequenced in a study of control samples from healthy donors and cancer patients. Data came from immunoSEQ multiplex PCR; TCRdb stores just in-frame clones and leaves some out. The sample has roughly 130,000 clones; 75% to 95% are singletons. Sequencing used blood. All receptors come from a man aged 18 to 30 in good health.

This chain links TRBV18 with TRBJ2-3, with TRBD1 as a possible D gene (5 bases). CDR3 length: 15 residues. The germline V gene encodes CDR1 KGHSH and CDR2 LQKENI. Trimming removed 0 bases at V and 0 bases at J, with 7 bases between. The CDR3 region has the DNA TGTGCCAGCTCACCACCGGCAGGGAGCACAGATACGCAGTATTTT. It specifies CASSPPAGSTDTQYF.

V and J are TRBV2 and TRBJ2-1; D may be TRBD1 (5 bases). Germline CDR1 is SNHLY and CDR2 is FYNNEI. The CDR3 extends over 18 amino acids. Trimming took off 5 bases at V and 1 base at J, with 21 bases between the two ends. The CDR3 sequence: CASSSGALGARSYNEQFF. The CDR3 bases are TGTGCCAGCAGTTCGGGCGCCCTAGGGGCGAGGTCCTACAATGAGCAGTTCTTC.

V gene TRBV10-3 combines with J gene TRBJ2-7; D is uncertain. V was pared by 0 bases and J by 2 bases, with 8 bases between. The CDR3 runs to 14 residues. Germline values: CDR1 ENHRY, CDR2 SYGVKD. This CDR3 is CAISESSVPYEQYF. CDR3 sequence (DNA): TGTGCCATCAGTGAGTCGTCAGTCCCCTACGAGCAGTACTTC.